This TCR beta chain originates from a study of identical twins. Study-wide results and limits: Researchers reported weaker excess twin sharing in beta out-of-frame sequences. Carriage of fewer insertions was seen in abundant cord blood beta clonotypes, whereas memory repertoires showed none.

Trimming took off 4 bases at V and 9 bases at J, with 11 bases between the two ends. This CDR3 spans 12 amino acids. Germline lookup yields CDR1 SGHRS and CDR2 YFSETQ. TCRdb independently ran MiXCR on the 5' RACE reads; one entry per CDR3 protein. Among over 550,000 distinct CDR3 sequences, roughly 6.6% were seen once, and the ten largest hold 1.5% to 2%. The table lists this clonotype with a few counts. Its antigen is still unknown. These data also featured in a second study, about yellow fever vaccine responses in identical twins. According to that study: It has been reported that, in twins, the vaccine T cell response seemed partly convergent and partly personalized.

This chain joins TRBV5-1 and TRBJ2-1; TRBD2 might be the D (5 bases). The sample comprised PBMCs. The source of this sequence is a woman aged 18 to 35 in good health. CDR3 amino acids: CASSRERGEQFF. CDR3 nucleotide sequence: TGCGCCAGCAGCAGGGAACGGGGTGAGCAGTTCTTC.